This TCR beta chain was recorded in a study of blood T cell repertoires in COVID-19. Study details: COVID-19 samples collected from the United States, Italy and Spain covered acute and convalescent phases. Nucleic acid was either cDNA or gDNA, and it came from T cells, B-cell-depleted T cells, or PBMCs.

This clone was counted once. Per the study methods: Reference gene primer amplification yielded estimated nucleated cell counts. Sequencing used immunoSEQ multiplex PCR; TCRdb keeps in-frame clones, though not all of them. V, J and clone size reflect that table, while D and trimming were determined from the DNA. The profile shows around 300,000 clones, about nine tenths of them singletons. Germline CDR1 is MNHNY and CDR2 is SVGAGI (reference sequence). The CDR3 covers 16 residues. Trimming shortened V by 7 bases and J by 1 base, and 17 bases separated the two germline ends. This receptor was identified in a man between 18 and 35 years old with active or convalescent COVID-19. V and J are TRBV6-6 and TRBJ1-5; D may be TRBD1 (6 bases). The sample consisted of peripheral blood. The CDR3 coding sequence is TGTGCCAGCATCCAACGGGGGGGCTTAAGCAATCAGCCCCAGCATTTT. It yields the protein CASIQRGGLSNQPQHF.